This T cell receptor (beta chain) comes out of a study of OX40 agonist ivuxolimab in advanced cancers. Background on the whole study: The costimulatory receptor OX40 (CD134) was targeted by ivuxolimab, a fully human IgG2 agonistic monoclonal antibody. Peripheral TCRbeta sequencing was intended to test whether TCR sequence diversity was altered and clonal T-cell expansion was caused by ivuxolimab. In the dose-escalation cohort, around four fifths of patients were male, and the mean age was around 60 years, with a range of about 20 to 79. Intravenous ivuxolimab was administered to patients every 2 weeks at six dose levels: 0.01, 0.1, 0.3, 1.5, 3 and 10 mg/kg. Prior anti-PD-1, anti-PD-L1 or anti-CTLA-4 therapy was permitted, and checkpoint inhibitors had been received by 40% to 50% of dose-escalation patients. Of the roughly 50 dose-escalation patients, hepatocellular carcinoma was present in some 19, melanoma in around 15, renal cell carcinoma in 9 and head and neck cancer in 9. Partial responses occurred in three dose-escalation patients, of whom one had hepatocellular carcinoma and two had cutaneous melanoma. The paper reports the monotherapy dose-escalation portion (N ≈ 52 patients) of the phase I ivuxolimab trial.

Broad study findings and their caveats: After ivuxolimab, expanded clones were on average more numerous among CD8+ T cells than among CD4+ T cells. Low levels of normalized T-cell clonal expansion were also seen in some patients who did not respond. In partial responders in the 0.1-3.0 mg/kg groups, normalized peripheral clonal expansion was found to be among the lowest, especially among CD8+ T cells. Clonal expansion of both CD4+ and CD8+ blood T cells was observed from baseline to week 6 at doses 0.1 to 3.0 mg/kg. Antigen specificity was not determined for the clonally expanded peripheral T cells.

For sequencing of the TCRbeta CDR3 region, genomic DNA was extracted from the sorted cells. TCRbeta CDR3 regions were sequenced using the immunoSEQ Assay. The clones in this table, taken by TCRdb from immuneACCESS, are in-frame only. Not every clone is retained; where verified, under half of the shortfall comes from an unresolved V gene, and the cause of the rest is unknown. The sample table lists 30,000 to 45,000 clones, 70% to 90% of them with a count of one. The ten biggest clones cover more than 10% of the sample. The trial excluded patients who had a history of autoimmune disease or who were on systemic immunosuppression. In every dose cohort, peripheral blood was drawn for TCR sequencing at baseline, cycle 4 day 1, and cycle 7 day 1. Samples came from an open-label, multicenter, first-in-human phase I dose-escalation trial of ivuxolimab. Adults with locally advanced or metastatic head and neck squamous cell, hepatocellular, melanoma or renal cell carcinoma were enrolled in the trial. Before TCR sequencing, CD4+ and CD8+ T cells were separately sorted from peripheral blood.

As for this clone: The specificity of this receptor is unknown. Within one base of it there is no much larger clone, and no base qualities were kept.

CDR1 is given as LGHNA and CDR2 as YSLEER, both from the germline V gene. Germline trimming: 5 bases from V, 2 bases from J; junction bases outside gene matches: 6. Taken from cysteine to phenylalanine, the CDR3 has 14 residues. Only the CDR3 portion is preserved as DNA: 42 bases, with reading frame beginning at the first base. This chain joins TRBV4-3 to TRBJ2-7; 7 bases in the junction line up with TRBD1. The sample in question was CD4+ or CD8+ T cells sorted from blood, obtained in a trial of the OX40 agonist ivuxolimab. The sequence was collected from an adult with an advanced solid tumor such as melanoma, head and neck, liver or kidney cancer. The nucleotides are TGCGCCAGCAGCGCCCGACAGGGAGCCTACGAGCAGTACTTC. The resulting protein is CASSARQGAYEQYF.